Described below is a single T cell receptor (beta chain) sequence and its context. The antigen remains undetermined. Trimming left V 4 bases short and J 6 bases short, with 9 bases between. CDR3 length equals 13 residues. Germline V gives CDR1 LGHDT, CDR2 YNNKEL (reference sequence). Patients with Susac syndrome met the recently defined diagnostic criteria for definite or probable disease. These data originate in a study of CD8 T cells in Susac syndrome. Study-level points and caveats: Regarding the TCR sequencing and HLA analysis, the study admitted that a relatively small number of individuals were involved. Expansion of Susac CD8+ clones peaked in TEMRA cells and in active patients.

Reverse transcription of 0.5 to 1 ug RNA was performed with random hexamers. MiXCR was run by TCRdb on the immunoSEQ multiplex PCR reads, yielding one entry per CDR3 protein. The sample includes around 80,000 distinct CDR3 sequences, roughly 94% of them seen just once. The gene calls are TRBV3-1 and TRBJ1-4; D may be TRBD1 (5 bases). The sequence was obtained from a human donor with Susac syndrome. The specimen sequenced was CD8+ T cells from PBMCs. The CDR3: CASSRDGDEKLFF. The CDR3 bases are TGTGCCAGCAGCCGGGACGGCGATGAAAAACTGTTTTTT.